What follows are 8 T cell receptor beta chains derived from one specimen sequenced in a study of PD-L1 blockade in urothelial cancer. Only in-frame clones appear in the TCRdb table, and some are missing; sequencing was by immunoSEQ multiplex PCR. The sample contains about 37,000 clones, under 90% of which appear only once. The material sequenced was PBMCs, taken around atezolizumab (anti-PD-L1) treatment. These TCRs come from a man in his sixties with urothelial cancer.

V usage is TRBV9 and J usage is TRBJ1-3; 9 positions match TRBD1. Germline assignment: CDR1 SGDLS and CDR2 YYNGEE. Losses at the gene ends were 4 bases for V and 7 bases for J; bases not matched to a gene: 9. This CDR3 has 15 amino acids. CDR3 in DNA: TGTGCCAGCAGCCCTGGACAGGGGAGTTGGAACACCATATATTTT. Encoded protein: CASSPGQGSWNTIYF.

The V and J genes are TRBV9 and TRBJ2-3, with TRBD1 matching 7 bases. CDR1 is SGDLS, CDR2 YYNGEE, per germline. The length of the CDR3 is 16 residues. The J segment lost 6 bases and the V segment lost 8 bases, leaving 18 bases of the junction unmatched. The CDR3 nucleotides read TGTGCCAGTGTCACCGGGACAGCCTTTACATCGGATACGCAGTATTTT. Translating gives CASVTGTAFTSDTQYF.

In its sample, this clone was seen a few times. The chain couples TRBV28 to TRBJ1-3; a possible D gene is TRBD1 (5 bases). Germline CDR1 and CDR2: MDHEN and SYDVKM. There are 17 residues in the CDR3. The V and J ends lost 1 base and 1 base respectively, with 14 bases between them. CDR3 in amino acids: CASSLYPAGGSGNTIYF. CDR3 coding DNA: TGTGCCAGCAGTTTATACCCGGCGGGGGGGTCTGGAAACACCATATATTTT.

This rearrangement joins TRBV11-3 to TRBJ2-3; 9 bases line up with TRBD1. Germline V gene lookup returns CDR1 SGHNT and CDR2 YENEEA. There are 14 residues in the CDR3. J lost 5 bases, V lost 5 bases, and 5 bases had no gene match. The CDR3 region is CASSPQGAKDTQYF. DNA for the CDR3: TGTGCCAGCAGCCCACAGGGGGCAAAAGATACGCAGTATTTT.

The rearrangement uses TRBV30 and TRBJ1-2; D is uncertain. CDR3 length: 14 residues. CDR1 and CDR2 from the germline V gene are GTSNPN and SVGIG (reference sequence). With 2 bases removed from V and 6 bases from J, the gap between germline ends came to 16 bases. CDR3 loop: CAWSRSNGWDGYTF. CDR3 coding DNA: TGTGCCTGGAGTCGGAGCAATGGATGGGATGGCTACACCTTC.

The CDR3 reads CASSLRESGNTIYF. The CDR3 nucleotides are TGTGCCAGCAGTTTGAGGGAATCTGGAAACACCATATATTTT. This rearrangement joins TRBV28 to TRBJ1-3; D not certain. Per the germline V gene, CDR1 is MDHEN and CDR2 is SYDVKM. Between the trimmed V and J ends, which lost 3 bases and 1 base, there was a span of 7 bases. The CDR3 has 14 amino acids.

Only a few counts were recorded for this clone. The chain is built from TRBV9 and TRBJ1-2; 9 positions agree with TRBD1. Germline V lookup: CDR1 SGDLS, CDR2 YYNGEE. CDR3 size: 15 residues. V dropped 0 bases and J dropped 3; count of bases not matched to a gene: 3. Here the CDR3 DNA reads TGTGCCAGCAGCGTAGGGGGACAGGGCGACTATGGCTACACCTTC. Its translation is CASSVGGQGDYGYTF.

The chain couples TRBV29-1 to TRBJ2-7, with 11 bases matching TRBD2. Germline V gene lookup returns CDR1 SQVTM and CDR2 ANQGSEA. V shed 3 bases and J 0 bases; nucleotides not matched to a gene: 10. The CDR3 consists of 17 residues. The CDR3 protein is CSVEGLAGGRSSYEQYF. The CDR3 DNA reads as TGCAGCGTTGAGGGCCTAGCGGGGGGCAGAAGCTCCTACGAGCAGTACTTC.